Listed below are T cell receptor beta chains from one sample, sequenced in a study of T cells in Graves' hyperthyroidism and ophthalmopathy. TCRdb re-called the multiplex PCR reads with MiXCR, one entry per CDR3 protein. The table records more than 500,000 distinct CDR3 sequences, about 15% of them present only once. The sample comprised blood. These TCRs come from a woman between 40 and 50 years old with Graves' ophthalmopathy. The conserved cysteine and the conserved F or W are not part of the CDR3 here.

v_gene	j_gene	CDR3aa
TRBV19	TRBJ2-7	ASSIGAGVGEQY
TRBV12-3/TRBV12-4	TRBJ1-5	ASSLSGPGSNQPQH
TRBV12-3/TRBV12-4	TRBJ1-4	ASSQGQYSTNEKLF
TRBV28	TRBJ2-5	ASRPGGSRETQY
TRBV20-1	TRBJ1-1	SARVAGSAF
TRBV5-1	TRBJ2-7	ASSLERAYEQY
TRBV2	TRBJ2-1	ASSESTSDPRRSIYNEQF
TRBV28	TRBJ1-1	ASSLITGLTEAF
TRBV28	TRBJ2-5	ASSLPIQETQY
TRBV27	TRBJ2-3	ASSLHGDTQY
TRBV15	TRBJ2-2	ATSRVGSDTGELF
TRBV10-3	TRBJ2-7	AIRKDRVSLYEQY
TRBV6-1	TRBJ1-5	ASSTRTGYQPQH
TRBV19	TRBJ1-5	ASKTSFSNQPQH
TRBV25-1	TRBJ1-2	ASSAGQRYGYT
TRBV30	TRBJ1-1	AWSVMGGLDTEAF
TRBV9	TRBJ2-5	ASSVGHVWETQY
TRBV28	TRBJ2-7	ASRDRGPYEQY
TRBV10-3	TRBJ2-7	AIRGPDRASYEQY
TRBV14	TRBJ2-7	ASSSLERAGGYEQY
TRBV19	TRBJ2-7	ASSIDRGIPPYEQY
TRBV2	TRBJ1-2	ASGRGQAARGIT
TRBV20-1	TRBJ2-7	SATDRNGYEQY
TRBV7-8	TRBJ1-2	ASSLSAGGVDYGYT
TRBV6-2/TRBV6-3	TRBJ2-6	ASRPTGLAGSSGANVLT
TRBV7-8	TRBJ1-3	ASSLDPNTLHSNTIY
TRBV12-3/TRBV12-4	TRBJ1-1	ASSQGMLNTEAF
TRBV29-1	TRBJ1-1	SVEGTAEAF
TRBV5-1	TRBJ1-1	ASSLGKQGWTEAF
TRBV27	TRBJ2-7	ASSPWTGTPSYEQY
TRBV19	TRBJ1-1	ASSPGQGLMTEAF
TRBV28	TRBJ2-7	ASSRKGGGRYEQY
TRBV12-5	TRBJ2-2	ASGPGTPTGELF